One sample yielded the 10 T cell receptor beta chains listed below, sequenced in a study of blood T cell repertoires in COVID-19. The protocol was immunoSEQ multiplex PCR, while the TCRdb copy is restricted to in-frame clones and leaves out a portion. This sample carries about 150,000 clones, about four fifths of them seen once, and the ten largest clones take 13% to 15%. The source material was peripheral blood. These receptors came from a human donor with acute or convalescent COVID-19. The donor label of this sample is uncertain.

The CDR3 DNA reads TGTGCCAGCAGCAGGACAGGGGCCGCTGGAAACACCATATATTTT. Protein product: CASSRTGAAGNTIYF. The chain has TRBV5-5 and TRBJ1-3; 9 bases align to TRBD1. The ends lost 4 bases at V and 2 bases at J; junction bases unmatched: 4. The CDR3 runs 15 residues. CDR1 is SGHKS and CDR2 is YYEKEE in the germline V gene (reference sequence).

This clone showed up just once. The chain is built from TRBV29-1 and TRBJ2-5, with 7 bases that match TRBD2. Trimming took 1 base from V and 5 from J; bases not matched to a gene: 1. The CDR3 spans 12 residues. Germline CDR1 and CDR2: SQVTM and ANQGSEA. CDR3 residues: CSVEGGGETQYF. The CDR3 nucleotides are TGCAGCGTTGAAGGGGGAGGGGAGACCCAGTACTTC.

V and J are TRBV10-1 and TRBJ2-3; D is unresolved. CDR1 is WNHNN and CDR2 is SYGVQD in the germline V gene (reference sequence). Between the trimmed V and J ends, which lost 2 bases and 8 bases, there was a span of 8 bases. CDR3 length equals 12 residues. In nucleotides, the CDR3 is TGCGCCAGCAGTGAGCTAGACGGTACGCAGTATTTT. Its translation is CASSELDGTQYF.

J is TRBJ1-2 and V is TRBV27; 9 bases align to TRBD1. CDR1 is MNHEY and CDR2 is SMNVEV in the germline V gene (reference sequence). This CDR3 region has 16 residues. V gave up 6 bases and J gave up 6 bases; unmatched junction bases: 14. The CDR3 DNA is TGTGCCAGCAGCCGGTTACAGGGGGCTTTAGTGAATGGCTACACCTTC. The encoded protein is CASSRLQGALVNGYTF.

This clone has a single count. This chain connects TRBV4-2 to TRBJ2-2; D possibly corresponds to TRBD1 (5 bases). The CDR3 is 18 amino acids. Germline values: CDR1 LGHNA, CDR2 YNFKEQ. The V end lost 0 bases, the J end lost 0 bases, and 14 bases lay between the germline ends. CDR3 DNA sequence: TGTGCCAGCAGCCAAGATGTATCAGGGCACGCGAACACCGGGGAGCTGTTTTTT. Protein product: CASSQDVSGHANTGELFF.

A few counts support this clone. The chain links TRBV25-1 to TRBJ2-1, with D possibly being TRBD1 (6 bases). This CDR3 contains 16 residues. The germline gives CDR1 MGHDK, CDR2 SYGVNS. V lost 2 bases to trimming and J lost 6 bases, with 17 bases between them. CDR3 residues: CASSESDRFRTNEQFF. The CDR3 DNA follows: TGTGCCAGCAGTGAAAGCGACAGGTTCCGTACCAATGAGCAGTTCTTC.

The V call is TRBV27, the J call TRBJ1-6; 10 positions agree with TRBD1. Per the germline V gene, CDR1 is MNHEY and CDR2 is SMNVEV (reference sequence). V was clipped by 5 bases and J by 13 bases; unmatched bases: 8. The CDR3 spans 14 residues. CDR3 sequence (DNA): TGTGCCAGCAGTCTATACGGACAGGGGGGCCCCCTCCACTTT. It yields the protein CASSLYGQGGPLHF.

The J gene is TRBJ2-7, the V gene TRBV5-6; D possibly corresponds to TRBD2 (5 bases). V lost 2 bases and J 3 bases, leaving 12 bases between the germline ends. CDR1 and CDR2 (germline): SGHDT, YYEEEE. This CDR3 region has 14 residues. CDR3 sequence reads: CASSFGSANYEQYF. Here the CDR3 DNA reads TGTGCCAGCAGCTTTGGTAGCGCAAACTACGAGCAGTACTTC.

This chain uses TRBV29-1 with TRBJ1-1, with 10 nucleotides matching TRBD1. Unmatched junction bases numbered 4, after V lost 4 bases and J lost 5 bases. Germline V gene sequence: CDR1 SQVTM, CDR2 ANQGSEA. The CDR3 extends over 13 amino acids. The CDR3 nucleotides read TGCAGCGTTGTTCCGGGACAGGGGACTGAAGCTTTCTTT. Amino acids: CSVVPGQGTEAFF.

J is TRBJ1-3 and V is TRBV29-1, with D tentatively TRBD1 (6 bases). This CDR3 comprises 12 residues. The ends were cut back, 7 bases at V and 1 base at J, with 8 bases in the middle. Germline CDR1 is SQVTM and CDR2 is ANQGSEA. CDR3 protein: CSAGVSGNTIYF. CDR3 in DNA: TGCAGCGCAGGGGTTTCTGGAAACACCATATATTTT.